This entry is about one T cell receptor beta chain. This record belongs to a study of CD8 T cells in Susac syndrome. It was with random hexamers that about 0.45 to 1 ug RNA was reverse transcribed. A single record per CDR3 protein comes from TCRdb applying MiXCR to the immunoSEQ multiplex PCR reads. Altogether 110,000 or so distinct CDR3 sequences are present, about 93% being singletons, with the ten largest covering over 0.12%. V dropped 2 bases and J dropped 6; count of bases not matched to a gene: 5. Germline V lookup: CDR1 LGHDT, CDR2 YNNKEL (reference sequence). The CDR3 runs to 14 residues. The receptor comes from a human donor in good health. The chain is built from TRBV3-1 and TRBJ1-2, with 8 bases aligning to TRBD1. The sequenced sample consisted of CD4+ T cells from PBMCs. CDR3 loop: CASSQTQGANGYTF. The CDR3 region has the DNA TGTGCCAGCAGCCAAACCCAGGGGGCGAATGGCTACACCTTC.